Each of the 14 T cell receptor beta chains below was sequenced from the same sample in a study of OX40 agonist ivuxolimab in advanced cancers. Some clones are missing from TCRdb's copy, which holds only in-frame ones; the method was immunoSEQ multiplex PCR. Of about 73,000 clones listed, approximately 86% are singletons. The starting material was CD4+ or CD8+ T cells sorted from blood, obtained in a trial of the OX40 agonist ivuxolimab. These receptors originate from an adult with an advanced solid tumor such as melanoma, head and neck, liver or kidney cancer.

The rearrangement uses TRBV10-2 and TRBJ1-5; 8 bases align to TRBD1. Trimming cost V 0 bases and J 2 bases; bases outside gene matches: 12. The CDR3 spans 19 residues. Germline CDR1 reads WSHSY; CDR2 reads SAAADI. DNA for the CDR3: TGCGCCAGCAGTGAGTCCGCCGGGCCCAGGGGGCGTCGCAATCAGCCCCAGCATTTT. Protein: CASSESAGPRGRRNQPQHF.

The chain links TRBV7-3 to TRBJ2-1, with 7 bases that match TRBD1. V lost 6 bases to trimming and J lost 7 bases; unmatched junction nucleotides: 9. CDR3 length: 14 residues. CDR1 and CDR2 from the germline V gene are SGHTA and FQGTGA. The CDR3 reads CASRLMAQGNEQFF. CDR3 sequence (DNA): TGTGCCAGCAGACTTATGGCACAGGGGAATGAGCAGTTCTTC.

The V and J genes are TRBV6-1 and TRBJ1-3; D is undetermined. Germline assignment: CDR1 MNHNS and CDR2 SASEGT. This CDR3 spans 14 amino acids. Trimming cost V 7 bases and J 0 bases, with 10 bases left between them. The CDR3 DNA is TGTGCCAGCACCTCCGCTGTCTCTGGAAACACCATATATTTT. This sequence encodes CASTSAVSGNTIYF.

V and J are TRBV4-3 and TRBJ1-4; TRBD1 matches at 8 bases. CDR1 LGHNA and CDR2 YSLEER come from the germline V gene. The CDR3 spans 19 residues. The J segment lost 11 bases and the V segment lost 0 bases, leaving 20 bases of the junction unmatched. The CDR3 DNA reads as TGCGCCAGCAGCCAAGATCGTCCGCGGACAGGGTGGCCATTGGGGAAACTGTTTTTT. Encoded protein: CASSQDRPRTGWPLGKLFF.

This chain joins TRBV6-1 and TRBJ2-1, with 7 bases fitting TRBD1. V lost 10 bases to trimming and J lost 2 bases; unmatched junction nucleotides: 5. This CDR3 spans 13 amino acids. Germline CDR1 MNHNS, CDR2 SASEGT. This CDR3 reads CATTGFPYNEQFF. CDR3 nucleotide sequence: TGTGCCACGACAGGGTTCCCCTACAATGAGCAGTTCTTC.

The chain couples TRBV19 to TRBJ2-5; 7 bases are a match to TRBD2. Trimming took 4 bases from V and 1 from J; bases not matched to a gene: 12. In germline, CDR1 is LNHDA, CDR2 SQIVND (reference sequence). The CDR3 extends over 17 amino acids. The DNA of the CDR3 is TGTGCCAGTAGTACGGCCGGCTCGCGGACTAGCCAAGAGACCCAGTACTTC. It translates to CASSTAGSRTSQETQYF. Based on the CDR3 plus reference TRBV19 and TRBJ2-5, the full variable domain is DGGITQSPKYLFRKEGQNVTLSCEQNLNHDAMYWYRQDPGQGLRLIYYSQIVNDFQKGDIAEGYSVSREKKESFPLTVTSAQKNPTAFYLCASSTAGSRTSQETQYFGPGTRLLVL.

The rearrangement joins TRBV20-1 to TRBJ2-7; D may be TRBD2 (5 bases). The CDR3 runs to 11 residues. Trimming took 7 bases from V and 4 from J, leaving 11 bases between them. Germline assignment: CDR1 DFQATT and CDR2 SNEGSKA (reference sequence). CDR3: CSVRGGYEQYF. The DNA of the CDR3 is TGCAGTGTACGGGGTGGGTACGAGCAGTACTTC.

The chain couples TRBV5-1 to TRBJ1-2; D may be TRBD1 (5 bases). V lost 0 bases and J 3 bases, leaving 12 bases between the germline ends. This CDR3 region has 15 residues. Germline CDR1 and CDR2: SGHRS and YFSETQ. CDR3 sequence: CASSLEGRGDYGYTF. DNA of the CDR3: TGCGCCAGCAGCTTGGAAGGTCGGGGGGACTATGGCTACACCTTC.

This sequence joins TRBV11-3 and TRBJ2-1; D remains ambiguous. Germline V gene sequence: CDR1 SGHNT, CDR2 YENEEA. The CDR3 length is 14 residues. V was pared by 4 bases and J by 5 bases, with 12 bases between. The CDR3 sequence: CASSSRTVNNEQFF. CDR3 sequence (DNA): TGTGCCAGCAGCTCAAGAACAGTCAACAATGAGCAGTTCTTC.

This clone was seen only a few times. This sequence joins TRBV18 and TRBJ2-3; D is unresolved. The CDR3 consists of 14 residues. Germline V gene lookup returns CDR1 KGHSH and CDR2 LQKENI. V shed 1 base and J shed 2 bases, with 7 bases lying between them. The CDR3 DNA reads as TGTGCCAGCTCACCACGAGCTATCACAGATACGCAGTATTTT. Its protein is CASSPRAITDTQYF.

CDR3 in amino acids: CASSLGSRAGNTIYF. CDR3 bases: TGTGCCAGCAGCTTGGGTTCCAGGGCTGGAAACACCATATATTTT. The chain uses TRBV7-2 and TRBJ1-3; D may be TRBD1 (5 bases). Trimming removed 3 bases at V and 2 bases at J, with 11 bases between. This CDR3 comprises 15 residues. Looked up from germline, CDR1 is SGHTA and CDR2 is FQGNSA.

V is TRBV18 and J is TRBJ2-2; TRBD1 matches at 7 bases. This CDR3 comprises 17 residues. CDR1 and CDR2 from the germline V gene are KGHSH and LQKENI. The J segment lost 0 bases and the V segment lost 1 base, leaving 5 bases of the junction unmatched. CDR3 coding DNA: TGTGCCAGCTCACCACGGAGGACAGGAACGAACACCGGGGAGCTGTTTTTT. The encoded protein is CASSPRRTGTNTGELFF. The variable domain in full, with the rest retrieved from reference TRBV18 and TRBJ2-2, is NAGVMQNPRHLVRRRGQEARLRCSPMKGHSHVYWYRQLPEEGLKFMVYLQKENIIDESGMPKERFSAEFPKEGPSILRIQQVVRGDSAAYFCASSPRRTGTNTGELFFGEGSRLTVL.

The gene calls are TRBV5-6 and TRBJ1-1; the D gene is possibly TRBD1 (5 bases). The germline V gene encodes CDR1 SGHDT and CDR2 YYEEEE. V lost 2 bases and J 5 bases, leaving 13 bases between the germline ends. The CDR3 spans 14 residues. CDR3 sequence (DNA): TGTGCCAGCAGCTTCGATTACAGGCGAACTGAAGCTTTCTTT. Amino acids: CASSFDYRRTEAFF. Complete variable domain (other parts from reference TRBV5-6 and TRBJ1-1): DAGVTQSPTHLIKTRGQQVTLRCSPKSGHDTVSWYQQALGQGPQFIFQYYEEEERQRGNFPDRFSGHQFPNYSSELNVNALLLGDSALYLCASSFDYRRTEAFFGQGTRLTVV.

This chain uses TRBV18 with TRBJ1-1, with D perhaps matching TRBD1 (6 bases). The germline gives CDR1 KGHSH, CDR2 LQKENI. The CDR3 sequence is 16 residues long. V dropped 0 bases and J dropped 3 bases, with 14 bases sitting between them. This chain's CDR3 is CASSPPATGKDTEAFF. The CDR3 DNA sequence: TGTGCCAGCTCACCACCTGCTACAGGGAAAGACACTGAAGCTTTCTTT.